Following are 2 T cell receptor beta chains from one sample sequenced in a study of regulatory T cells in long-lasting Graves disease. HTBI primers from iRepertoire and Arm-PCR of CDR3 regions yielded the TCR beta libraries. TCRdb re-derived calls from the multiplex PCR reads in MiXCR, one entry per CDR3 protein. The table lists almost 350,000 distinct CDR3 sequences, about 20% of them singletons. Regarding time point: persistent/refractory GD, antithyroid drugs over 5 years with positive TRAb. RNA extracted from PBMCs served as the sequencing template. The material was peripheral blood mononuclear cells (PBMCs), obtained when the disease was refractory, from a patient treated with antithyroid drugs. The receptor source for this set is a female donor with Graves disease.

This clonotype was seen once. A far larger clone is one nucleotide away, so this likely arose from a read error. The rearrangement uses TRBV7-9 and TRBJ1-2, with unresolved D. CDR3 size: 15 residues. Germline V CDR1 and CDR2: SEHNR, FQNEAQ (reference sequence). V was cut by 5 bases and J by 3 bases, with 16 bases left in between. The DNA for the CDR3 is TGTGCCAGCAGCCCGGGCCTATCCCAAGACTATGGCTACACCTTC. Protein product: CASSPGLSQDYGYTF.

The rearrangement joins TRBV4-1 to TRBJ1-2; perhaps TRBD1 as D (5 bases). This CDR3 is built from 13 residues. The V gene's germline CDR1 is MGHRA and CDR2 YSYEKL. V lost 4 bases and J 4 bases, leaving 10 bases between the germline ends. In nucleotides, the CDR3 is TGCGCCAGCAGCCGACCCGGGGCCTATGGCTACACCTTC. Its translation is CASSRPGAYGYTF.